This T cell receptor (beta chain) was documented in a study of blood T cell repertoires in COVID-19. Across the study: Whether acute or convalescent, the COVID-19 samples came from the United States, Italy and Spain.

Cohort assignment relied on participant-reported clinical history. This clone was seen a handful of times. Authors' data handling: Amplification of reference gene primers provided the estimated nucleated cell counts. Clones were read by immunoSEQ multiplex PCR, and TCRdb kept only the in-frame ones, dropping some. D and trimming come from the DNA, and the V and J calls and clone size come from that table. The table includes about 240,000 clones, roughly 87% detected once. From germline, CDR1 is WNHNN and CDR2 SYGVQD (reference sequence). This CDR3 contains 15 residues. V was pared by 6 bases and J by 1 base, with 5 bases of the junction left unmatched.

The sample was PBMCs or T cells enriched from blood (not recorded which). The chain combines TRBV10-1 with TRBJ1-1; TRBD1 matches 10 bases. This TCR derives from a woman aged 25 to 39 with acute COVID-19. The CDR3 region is CASSRDRGENTEAFF. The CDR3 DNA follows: TGCGCCAGCAGCCGGGACAGGGGAGAGAACACTGAAGCTTTCTTT.